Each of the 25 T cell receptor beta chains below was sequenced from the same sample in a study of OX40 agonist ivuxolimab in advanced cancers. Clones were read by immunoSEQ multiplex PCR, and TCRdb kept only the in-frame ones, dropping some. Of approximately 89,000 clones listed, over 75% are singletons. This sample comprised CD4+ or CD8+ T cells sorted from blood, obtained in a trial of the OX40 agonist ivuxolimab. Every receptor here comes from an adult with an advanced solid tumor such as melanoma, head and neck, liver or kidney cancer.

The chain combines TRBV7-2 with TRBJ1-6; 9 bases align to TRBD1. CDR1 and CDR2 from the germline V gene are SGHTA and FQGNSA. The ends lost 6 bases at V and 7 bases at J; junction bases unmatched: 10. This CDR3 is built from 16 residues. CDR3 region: CASSRQADRGNSPLHF. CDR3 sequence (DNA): TGTGCCAGCAGTCGACAGGCGGACAGGGGAAATTCACCCCTCCACTTT.

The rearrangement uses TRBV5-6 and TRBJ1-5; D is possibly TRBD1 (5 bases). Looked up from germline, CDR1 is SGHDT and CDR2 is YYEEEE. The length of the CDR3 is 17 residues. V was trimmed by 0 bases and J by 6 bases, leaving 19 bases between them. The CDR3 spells CASSLAGRSGQSQPQHF. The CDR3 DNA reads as TGTGCCAGCAGCTTGGCTGGCAGATCAGGACAAAGTCAGCCCCAGCATTTT.

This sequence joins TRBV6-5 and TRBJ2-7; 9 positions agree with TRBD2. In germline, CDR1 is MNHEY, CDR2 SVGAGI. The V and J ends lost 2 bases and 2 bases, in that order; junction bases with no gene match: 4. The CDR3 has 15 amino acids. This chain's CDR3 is CASSYPGTSTYEQYF. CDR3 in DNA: TGTGCCAGCAGTTACCCCGGGACTAGCACCTACGAGCAGTACTTC.

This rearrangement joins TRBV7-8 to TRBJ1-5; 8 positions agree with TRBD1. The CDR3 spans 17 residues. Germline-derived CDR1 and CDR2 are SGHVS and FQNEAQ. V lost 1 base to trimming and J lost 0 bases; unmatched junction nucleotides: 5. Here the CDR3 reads CASSLVTGGNSNQPQHF. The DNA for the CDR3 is TGTGCCAGCAGCTTAGTAACAGGGGGAAATAGCAATCAGCCCCAGCATTTT. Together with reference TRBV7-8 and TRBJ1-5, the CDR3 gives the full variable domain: GAGVSQSPRYKVAKRGQDVALRCDPISGHVSLFWYQQALGQGPEFLTYFQNEAQLDKSGLPSDRFFAERPEGSVSTLKIQRTQQEDSAVYLCASSLVTGGNSNQPQHFGDGTRLSIL.

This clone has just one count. Written as DNA, the CDR3 is TGTGCCAGTTCCGACAGATATAGCAATCAGCCCCAGCATTTT. This codes for CASSDRYSNQPQHF. V gene TRBV19 combines with J gene TRBJ1-5, with D possibly matching TRBD1 (5 bases). Trimming took off 8 bases at V and 0 bases at J, with 11 bases between the two ends. There are 14 residues in the CDR3. In germline, CDR1 is LNHDA, CDR2 SQIVND (reference sequence).

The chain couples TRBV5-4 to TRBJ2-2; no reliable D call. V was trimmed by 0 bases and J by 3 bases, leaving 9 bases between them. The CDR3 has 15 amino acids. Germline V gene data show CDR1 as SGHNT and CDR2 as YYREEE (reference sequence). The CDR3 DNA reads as TGTGCCAGCAGCTTGGGCGGAAGGGACACCGGGGAGCTGTTTTTT. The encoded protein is CASSLGGRDTGELFF.

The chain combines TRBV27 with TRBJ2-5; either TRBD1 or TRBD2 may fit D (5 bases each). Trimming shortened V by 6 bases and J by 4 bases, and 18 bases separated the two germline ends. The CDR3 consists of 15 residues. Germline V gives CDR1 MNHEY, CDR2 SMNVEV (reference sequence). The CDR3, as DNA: TGTGCCAGCAGAGCCGGGACCCCCTCTCGAGAGACCCAGTACTTC. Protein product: CASRAGTPSRETQYF.

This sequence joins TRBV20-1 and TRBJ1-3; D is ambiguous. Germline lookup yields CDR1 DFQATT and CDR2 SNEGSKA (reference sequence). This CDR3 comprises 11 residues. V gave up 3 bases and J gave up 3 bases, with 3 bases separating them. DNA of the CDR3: TGCAGTGCTAGTTTTGGAAACACCATATATTTT. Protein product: CSASFGNTIYF.

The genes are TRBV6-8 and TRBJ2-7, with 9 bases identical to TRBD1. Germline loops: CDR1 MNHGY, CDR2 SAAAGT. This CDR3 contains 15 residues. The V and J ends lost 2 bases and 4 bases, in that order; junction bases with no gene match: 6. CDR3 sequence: CASSYPGQGQYEQYF. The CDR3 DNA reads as TGTGCCAGCAGTTACCCTGGACAGGGGCAATACGAGCAGTACTTC.

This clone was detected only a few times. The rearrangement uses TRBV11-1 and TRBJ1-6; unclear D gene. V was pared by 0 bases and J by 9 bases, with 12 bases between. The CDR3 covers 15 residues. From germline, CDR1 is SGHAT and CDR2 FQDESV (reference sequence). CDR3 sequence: CASSLADVIGSPLHF. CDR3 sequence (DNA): TGTGCCAGCAGCTTAGCTGATGTCATCGGTTCACCCCTCCACTTT.

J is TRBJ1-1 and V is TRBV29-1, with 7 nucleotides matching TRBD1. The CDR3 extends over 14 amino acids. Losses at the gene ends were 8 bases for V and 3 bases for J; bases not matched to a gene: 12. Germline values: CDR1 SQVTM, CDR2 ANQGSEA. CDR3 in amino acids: CSTGGGGEYTEAFF. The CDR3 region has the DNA TGCAGCACCGGAGGAGGGGGCGAGTACACTGAAGCTTTCTTT.

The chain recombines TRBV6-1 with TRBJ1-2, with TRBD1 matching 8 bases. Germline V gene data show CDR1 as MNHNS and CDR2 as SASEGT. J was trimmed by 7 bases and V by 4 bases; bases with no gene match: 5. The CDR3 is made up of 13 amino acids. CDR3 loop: CASSAQGARGYTF. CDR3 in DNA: TGTGCCAGCAGTGCTCAGGGGGCCCGTGGCTACACCTTC.

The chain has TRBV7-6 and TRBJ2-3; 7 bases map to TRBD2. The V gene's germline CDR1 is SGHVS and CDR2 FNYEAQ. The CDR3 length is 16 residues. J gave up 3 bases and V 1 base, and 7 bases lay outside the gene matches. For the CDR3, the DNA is TGTGCCAGCAGCTTAGGGCTAGGCGGGGGAACAGATACGCAGTATTTT. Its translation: CASSLGLGGGTDTQYF.

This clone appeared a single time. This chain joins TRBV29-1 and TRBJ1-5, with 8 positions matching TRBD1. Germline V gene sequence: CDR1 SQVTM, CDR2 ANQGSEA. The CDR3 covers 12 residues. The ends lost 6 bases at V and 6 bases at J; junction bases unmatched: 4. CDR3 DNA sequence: TGCAGCGTGACAGGGGTGGGTCAGCCCCAGCATTTT. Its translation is CSVTGVGQPQHF.

CDR3: CASSENPGRTDTQYF. In DNA, the CDR3 is TGTGCCAGCAGTGAGAATCCGGGCAGAACAGATACGCAGTATTTT. The rearrangement uses TRBV6-4 and TRBJ2-3, with no clear D. Per germline, CDR1 MRHNA and CDR2 SNTAGT. The germline V and J ends were trimmed by 3 bases and 3 bases, with 13 bases remaining between them. CDR3 length: 15 residues.

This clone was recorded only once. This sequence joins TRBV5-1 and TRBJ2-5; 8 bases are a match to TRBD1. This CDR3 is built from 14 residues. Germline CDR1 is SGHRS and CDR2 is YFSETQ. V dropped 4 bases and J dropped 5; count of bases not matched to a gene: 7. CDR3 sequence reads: CASSQGQAGETQYF. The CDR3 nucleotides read TGCGCCAGCAGCCAGGGACAGGCAGGCGAGACCCAGTACTTC.

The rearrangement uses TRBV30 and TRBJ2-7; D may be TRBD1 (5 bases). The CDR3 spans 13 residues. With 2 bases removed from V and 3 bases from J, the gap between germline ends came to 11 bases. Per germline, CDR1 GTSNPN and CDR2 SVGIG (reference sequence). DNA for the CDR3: TGTGCCTGGAGTCCAAGACAGTTCTACGAGCAGTACTTC. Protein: CAWSPRQFYEQYF.

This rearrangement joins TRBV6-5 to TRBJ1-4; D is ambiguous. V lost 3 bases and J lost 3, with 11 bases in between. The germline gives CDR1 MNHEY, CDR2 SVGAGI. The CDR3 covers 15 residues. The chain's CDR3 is CASSYGLLANEKLFF. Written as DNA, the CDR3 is TGTGCCAGCAGTTATGGACTTCTAGCTAATGAAAAACTGTTTTTT.

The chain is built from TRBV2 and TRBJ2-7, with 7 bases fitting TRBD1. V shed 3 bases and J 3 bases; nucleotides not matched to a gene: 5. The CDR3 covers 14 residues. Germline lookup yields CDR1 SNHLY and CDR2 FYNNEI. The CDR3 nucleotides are TGTGCCAGCAGTGACCCGGGACAGAACTACGAGCAGTACTTC. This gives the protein CASSDPGQNYEQYF.

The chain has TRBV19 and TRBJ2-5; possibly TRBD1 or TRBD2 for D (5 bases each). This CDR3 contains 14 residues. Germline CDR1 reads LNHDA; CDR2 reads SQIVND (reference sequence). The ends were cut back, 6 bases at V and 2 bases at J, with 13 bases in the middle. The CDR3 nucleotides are TGTGCCAGTAGAGCCCCCGGGGCTCAAGAGACCCAGTACTTC. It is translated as CASRAPGAQETQYF.

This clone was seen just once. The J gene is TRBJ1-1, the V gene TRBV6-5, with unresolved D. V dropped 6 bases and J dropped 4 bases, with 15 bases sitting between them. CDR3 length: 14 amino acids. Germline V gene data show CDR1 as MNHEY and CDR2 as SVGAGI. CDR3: CASRFSPVGTEAFF. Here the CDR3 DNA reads TGTGCCAGCAGATTCTCCCCGGTTGGCACTGAAGCTTTCTTT.

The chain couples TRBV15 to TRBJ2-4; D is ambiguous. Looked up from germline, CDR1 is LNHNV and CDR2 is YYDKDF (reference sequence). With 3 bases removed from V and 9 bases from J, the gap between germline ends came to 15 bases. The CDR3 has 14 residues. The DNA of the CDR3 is TGTGCCACCAGCAGCTTTGTTTATGAGCGCATTCAGTACTTC. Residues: CATSSFVYERIQYF. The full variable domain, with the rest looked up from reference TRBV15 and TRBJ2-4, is DAMVIQNPRYQVTQFGKPVTLSCSQTLNHNVMYWYQQKSSQAPKLLFHYYDKDFNNEADTPDNFQSRRPNTSFCFLDIRSPGLGDTAMYLCATSSFVYERIQYFGAGTRLSVL.

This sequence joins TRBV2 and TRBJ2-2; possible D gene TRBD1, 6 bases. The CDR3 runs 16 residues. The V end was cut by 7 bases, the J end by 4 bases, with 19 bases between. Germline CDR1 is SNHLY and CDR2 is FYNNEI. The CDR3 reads CASTSRDNRATGELFF. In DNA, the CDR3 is TGTGCCAGCACTTCACGTGACAACAGGGCCACCGGGGAGCTGTTTTTT.

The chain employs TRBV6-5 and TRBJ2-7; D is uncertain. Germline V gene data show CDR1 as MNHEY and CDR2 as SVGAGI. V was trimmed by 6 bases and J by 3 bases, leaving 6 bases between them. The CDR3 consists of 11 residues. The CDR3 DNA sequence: TGTGCCAGCAGCAAACTCTACGAGCAGTACTTC. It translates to CASSKLYEQYF.

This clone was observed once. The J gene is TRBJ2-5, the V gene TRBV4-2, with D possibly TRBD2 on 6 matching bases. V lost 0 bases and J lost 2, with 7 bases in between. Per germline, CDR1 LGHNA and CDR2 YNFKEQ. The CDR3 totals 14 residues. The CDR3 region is CASSQEGGQETQYF. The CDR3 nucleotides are TGTGCCAGCAGCCAAGAGGGGGGACAAGAGACCCAGTACTTC.